This T cell receptor beta chain emerged from a study of cytomegalovirus exposure and HLA in healthy donors. Study-wide results and limits: Accounts indicate the classifier identified cytomegalovirus status with strong specificity and sensitivity. A later look showed TCR association rates differing by HLA locus, highest for DRB1 and lowest for HLA-C.

The PCR contained 60 Vbeta and 13 Jbeta primers. Some clones are missing from TCRdb's copy, which holds only in-frame ones; the method was immunoSEQ multiplex PCR. In the table there are about 110,000 clones, about 80% of which are singletons. A remark on this clone: Its antigen is unknown.

The V gene's germline CDR1 is MNHNS and CDR2 SASEGT. This CDR3 comprises 16 residues. Trimming cost V 6 bases and J 4 bases; bases outside gene matches: 9. The sample comprised PBMCs. This TCR came from a woman younger than 45 in good health and CMV-seropositive. The V gene is TRBV6-1, the J gene TRBJ2-3, with 11 bases that match TRBD2. CDR3 protein: CASSEISGGASDTQYF. The CDR3 DNA reads as TGTGCCAGCAGCGAAATTAGCGGGGGGGCATCAGATACGCAGTATTTT.